The 2 T cell receptor beta chains reported below all come from one sample, sequenced in a study of radiation and T cells in renal cell carcinoma. The time point denotes: blood 2 weeks post-SBRT. The treatment here: 15 Gy SBRT to primary tumor, nephrectomy 4 weeks later. The assay was immunoSEQ multiplex PCR, and TCRdb's table has in-frame clones only and misses some. The sample lists some 150,000 clones, 87% occurring once. The sample consisted of blood, taken from a patient whose treatment included radiotherapy and nephrectomy. The origin of the receptors is a woman in her fifties or sixties with renal cell carcinoma.

The V gene is TRBV12-5, the J gene TRBJ1-6; D not resolved. The V end was cut by 2 bases, the J end by 14 bases, with 7 bases between. The germline gives CDR1 LGHNT, CDR2 FRNRAP. CDR3 length equals 11 residues. The CDR3: CASGLMGTLHF. The CDR3 coding sequence is TGTGCTAGTGGTTTGATGGGGACCCTCCACTTT.

The V call is TRBV5-4, the J call TRBJ2-2; TRBD2 matches at 12 bases. The germline CDR1 and CDR2 sequences are SGHNT and YYREEE (reference sequence). CDR3 length: 16 residues. V dropped 3 bases and J dropped 9; count of bases not matched to a gene: 9. The DNA of the CDR3 is TGTGCCAGCAGCTCCCCCCCTACTAGCGGGGGGCGGGAGCTGTTTTTT. It codes for CASSSPPTSGGRELFF.